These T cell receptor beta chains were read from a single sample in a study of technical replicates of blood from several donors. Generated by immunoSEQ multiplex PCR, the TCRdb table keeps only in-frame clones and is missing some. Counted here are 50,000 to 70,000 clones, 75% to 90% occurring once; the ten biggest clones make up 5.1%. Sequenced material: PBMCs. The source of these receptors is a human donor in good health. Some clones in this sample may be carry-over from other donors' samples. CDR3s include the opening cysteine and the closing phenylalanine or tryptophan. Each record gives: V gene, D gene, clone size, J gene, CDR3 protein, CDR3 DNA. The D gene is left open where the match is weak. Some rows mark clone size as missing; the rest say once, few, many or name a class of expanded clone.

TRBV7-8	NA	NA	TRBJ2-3	CASSLGPRTDTQYF	TGTGCCAGCAGCCTGGGGCCTCGGACAGATACGCAGTATTTT
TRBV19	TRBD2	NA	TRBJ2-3	CASTRAGGYIDTQYF	TGTGCCAGCACCCGAGCGGGAGGGTATATAGATACGCAGTATTTT
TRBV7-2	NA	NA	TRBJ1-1	CASSLGPGLGTEAFF	TGTGCCAGCAGCTTGGGTCCAGGTTTGGGCACTGAAGCTTTCTTT
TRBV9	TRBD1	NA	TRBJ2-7	CASSVGQGAYEQYF	TGTGCCAGCAGCGTGGGACAGGGGGCGTACGAGCAGTACTTC
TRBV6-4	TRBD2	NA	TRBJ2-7	CASSVGGISFGEQYF	TGTGCCAGCAGTGTGGGAGGGATCTCATTTGGCGAGCAGTACTTC
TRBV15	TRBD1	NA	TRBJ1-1	CATSRESGQGALNTEAFF	TGTGCCACCAGCAGAGAGTCCGGACAGGGGGCGTTGAACACTGAAGCTTTCTTT
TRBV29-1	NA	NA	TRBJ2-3	CSAGTDYFTDTQYF	TGCAGCGCGGGGACGGACTATTTCACAGATACGCAGTATTTT
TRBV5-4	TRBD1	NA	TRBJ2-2	CASSFDRGDGELFF	TGTGCCAGCAGTTTTGACAGGGGTGACGGGGAGCTGTTTTTT
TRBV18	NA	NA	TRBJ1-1	CASSVSGQNTEAFF	TGTGCCAGCTCAGTTTCAGGCCAGAACACTGAAGCTTTCTTT
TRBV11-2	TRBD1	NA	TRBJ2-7	CASSLGAGGAYEQYF	TGTGCCAGCAGCTTAGGGGCAGGGGGCGCCTACGAGCAGTACTTC
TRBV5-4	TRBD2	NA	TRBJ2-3	CASSLGAGGLSDTQYF	TGTGCCAGCAGCTTGGGAGCGGGAGGGCTGTCAGATACGCAGTATTTT
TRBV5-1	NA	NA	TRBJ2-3	CASSPVGATDTQYF	TGCGCCAGCAGCCCAGTGGGCGCGACAGATACGCAGTATTTT
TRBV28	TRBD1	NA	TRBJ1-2	CASSYLGQETYGYTF	TGTGCCAGCAGTTACCTAGGACAGGAAACCTATGGCTACACCTTC
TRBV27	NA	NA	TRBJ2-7	CASSFGPRYEQYF	TGTGCCAGCAGTTTTGGGCCCCGGTACGAGCAGTACTTC
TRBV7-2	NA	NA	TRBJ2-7	CASSLARGYEQYF	TGTGCCAGCAGCTTAGCACGAGGCTACGAGCAGTACTTC
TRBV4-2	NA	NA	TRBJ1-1	CASSQNQGGTEAFF	TGTGCCAGCAGCCAAAATCAGGGAGGGACTGAAGCTTTCTTT
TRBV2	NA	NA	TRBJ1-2	CASRIGQGYGYTF	TGTGCCAGCAGAATCGGCCAGGGCTATGGCTACACCTTC
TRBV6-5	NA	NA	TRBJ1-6	CASSLGNSPLHF	TGTGCCAGCAGTCTCGGGAATTCACCCCTCCACTTT
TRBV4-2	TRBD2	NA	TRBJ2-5	CASSQETSGGRETQYF	TGTGCCAGCAGCCAAGAGACTAGCGGGGGTAGAGAGACCCAGTACTTC
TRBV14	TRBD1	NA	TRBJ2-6	CASSRTGGISGANVLTF	TGTGCCAGCAGCCGAACAGGGGGAATTTCTGGGGCCAACGTCCTGACTTTC
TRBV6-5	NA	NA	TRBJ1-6	CASSYSGLASNSPLHF	TGTGCCAGCAGTTACTCTGGATTAGCTAGCAATTCACCCCTCCACTTT
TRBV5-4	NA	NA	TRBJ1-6	CASSTTGGSYNSPLHF	TGTGCCAGCAGTACGACAGGAGGCTCCTATAATTCACCCCTCCACTTT
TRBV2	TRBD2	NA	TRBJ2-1	CASSDRSLAGERNEQFF	TGTGCCAGCAGTGACCGGTCACTAGCGGGAGAGAGGAATGAGCAGTTCTTC
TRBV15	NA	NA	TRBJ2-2	CATSKLGVSDTGELFF	TGTGCCACCAGCAAATTAGGGGTTTCGGACACCGGGGAGCTGTTTTTT
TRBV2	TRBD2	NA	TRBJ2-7	CASSEGLAGGYEQYF	TGTGCCAGCAGTGAAGGTCTAGCGGGAGGATACGAGCAGTACTTC
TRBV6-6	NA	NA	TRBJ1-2	CASTPSRGFYGYTF	TGTGCCAGCACCCCTTCTAGGGGTTTCTATGGCTACACCTTC
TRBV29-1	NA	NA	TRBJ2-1	CSVDGIDKETYNEQFF	TGCAGCGTTGATGGTATCGATAAGGAGACCTACAATGAGCAGTTCTTC
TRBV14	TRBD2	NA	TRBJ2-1	CASSQETSGGPRRYNEQFF	TGTGCCAGCAGCCAAGAGACTAGCGGGGGACCCAGACGCTACAATGAGCAGTTCTTC
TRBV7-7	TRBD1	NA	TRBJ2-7	CASSSGTGDYEQYF	TGTGCCAGCAGCTCCGGGACAGGGGACTACGAGCAGTACTTC
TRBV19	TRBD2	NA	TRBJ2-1	CASSSGTSGFYEQFF	TGTGCCAGTAGCTCCGGGACTAGCGGGTTCTATGAGCAGTTCTTC
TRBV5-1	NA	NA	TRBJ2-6	CASSLTGMGANVLTF	TGCGCCAGCAGCTTAACAGGGATGGGGGCCAACGTCCTGACTTTC
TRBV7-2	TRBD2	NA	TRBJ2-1	CASSLVGTSGRGEQFF	TGTGCCAGCAGCTTAGTCGGGACTAGCGGACGCGGTGAGCAGTTCTTC
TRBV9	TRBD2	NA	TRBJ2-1	CASSVAPELAVNEQFF	TGTGCCAGCAGCGTAGCTCCAGAACTAGCGGTCAATGAGCAGTTCTTC
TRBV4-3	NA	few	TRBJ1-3	CASSQDLRASGNTIYF	TGCGCCAGCAGCCAAGATCTCAGGGCTTCTGGAAACACCATATATTTT
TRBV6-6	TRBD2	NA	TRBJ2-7	CASSYKGLAGLYEQYF	TGTGCCAGCAGTTATAAGGGACTAGCGGGACTATACGAGCAGTACTTC
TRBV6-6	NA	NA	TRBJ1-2	CASSYRTNNYGYTF	TGTGCCAGCAGTTACCGGACAAATAACTATGGCTACACCTTC
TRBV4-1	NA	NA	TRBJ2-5	CASSLQGWGRETQYF	TGCGCCAGCAGCCTCCAGGGCTGGGGGAGGGAGACCCAGTACTTC
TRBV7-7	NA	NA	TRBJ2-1	CASSLVARGEQFF	TGTGCCAGCAGCTTAGTTGCCAGGGGTGAGCAGTTCTTC
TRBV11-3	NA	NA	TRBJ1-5	CASSCSRDINQPQHF	TGTGCCAGCAGCTGCTCGAGGGACATCAATCAGCCCCAGCATTTT
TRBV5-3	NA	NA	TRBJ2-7	CARSFRRGLNYEQYF	TGTGCCAGAAGCTTCCGAAGGGGCCTCAACTACGAGCAGTACTTC
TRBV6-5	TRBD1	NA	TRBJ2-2	CASRRTGRTGELFF	TGTGCCAGCAGAAGGACAGGGAGGACCGGGGAGCTGTTTTTT
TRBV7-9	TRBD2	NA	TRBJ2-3	CASSFSGGTDTQYF	TGTGCCAGCAGCTTTAGCGGGGGCACAGATACGCAGTATTTT
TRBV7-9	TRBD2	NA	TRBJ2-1	CASSLFGTSAIHEQFF	TGTGCCAGCAGCTTATTTGGGACTAGCGCTATCCATGAGCAGTTCTTC
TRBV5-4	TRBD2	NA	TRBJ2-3	CASSLRLAGGTDTQYF	TGTGCCAGCAGCTTGCGACTAGCTGGGGGCACAGATACGCAGTATTTT
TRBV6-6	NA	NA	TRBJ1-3	CASSTGFSGNTIYF	TGTGCCAGCAGTACAGGATTCTCTGGAAACACCATATATTTT
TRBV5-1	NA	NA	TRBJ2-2	CASSLLGIGTGELFF	TGCGCCAGCAGCTTGCTCGGGATTGGGACCGGGGAGCTGTTTTTT
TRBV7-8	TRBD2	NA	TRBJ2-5	CASSPEGTSSETQYF	TGTGCCAGCAGCCCAGAGGGGACTAGCAGTGAGACCCAGTACTTC
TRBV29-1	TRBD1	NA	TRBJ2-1	CSVEQGAREQFF	TGCAGCGTTGAACAGGGGGCACGAGAGCAGTTCTTC
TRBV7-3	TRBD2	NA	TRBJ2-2	CASSQIAGDAGELFF	TGTGCCAGCAGTCAAATAGCGGGAGATGCCGGGGAGCTGTTTTTT
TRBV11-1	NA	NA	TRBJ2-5	CASSSFGSETQYF	TGTGCCAGCAGCTCCTTCGGTTCAGAGACCCAGTACTTC